This TCR beta chain was identified in a study of blood T cell repertoires in COVID-19 (dated by TCRdb to 2019 to 2021). Notes on the research overall: Samples covering the acute and convalescent phases of COVID-19 were provided by collaborators in the United States, Italy and Spain. The prospective study material was composed of cDNA or gDNA derived from T cells, B-cell-depleted T cells, or PBMCs. The sample metadata nearly always contained a de-identified subject ID, COVID-19 status, age in years and sex. Deeply sampled blood TCRbeta repertoires from subjects exposed to, actively infected with, or recovered from COVID-19 were included in the dataset. HLA class I and class II types, where available, came from metadata supplied by the sample provider rather than from assay-based typing. The repertoires were released in a freely available public database intended as a resource for research on the immune response to SARS-CoV-2. Samples came from the ongoing ImmuneRACE study (first 160 participants) plus 1,254 subjects from 6 global collaborators. General conclusions and limits of the study: Clinical and demographic metadata were provided uncurated, with the amount varying by source and participant.

In the case of this clone: Its antigen is still unknown. Base qualities are not recorded, but no much larger clone differs from it by a single base.

In the prospective study, participants were roughly 18 to 100 years old, resided in around 25 geographic areas of the United States, and were enrolled through a virtual design. To assign participants to cohorts, the prospective study relied on clinical history that participants themselves reported in a screening survey and a study questionnaire. Recovered participants in ImmuneRACE Cohort 3 were defined by two consecutive negative NP/OP PCR tests, clearance by a healthcare professional, or resolution of symptoms. Mobile phlebotomists in the prospective study collected whole blood, serum and a nasopharyngeal or oropharyngeal swab from every participant. Participants in the prospective study had the option to provide additional blood draws and questionnaires over a roughly two-month period. Prospective study blood samples were shipped either frozen or at room temperature before DNA extraction. TCRbeta CDR3 regions were amplified from genomic DNA using the immunoSEQ Assay, a bias-controlled multiplex PCR. Per the source publication's procedure: Within the assay, amplification of reference gene primers was used to estimate how many nucleated cells each sample contained. To quantify the absolute abundance of each unique TCRbeta CDR3 rearrangement, sequence reads were collapsed and filtered. For each sample, productive Simpson clonality was calculated as the square root of Simpson's diversity index over productive rearrangements. This immuneACCESS table, as held by TCRdb, lists in-frame sequences with V and J called but not all clones. Of the missing ones, under half trace to an unresolved V gene in checked studies; the others have no known cause. D and trimming come from the DNA, and the V and J calls and clone size come from that table. This sample lists 300,000 to 350,000 clones; roughly 87% were detected once. The ten biggest clones cover more than 0.8% of the sample.

CDR1 and CDR2 (SEHNR, FQNEAQ) derive from the germline V gene (reference sequence). The CDR3 runs 15 amino acids, cysteine and phenylalanine included. Here the CDR3 DNA is all that survives: 45 bases in frame from base 1. Trimming costs V 1 base and J 1 base, and their ends lie 9 bases apart. The receptor's source is a woman aged 25-40 years who had recovered from COVID-19. What was sequenced was PBMCs or T cells enriched from blood (not recorded which). The sequence is built from TRBV7-9 and TRBJ2-3, and TRBD1 may be the D gene, going by 6 matching bases. Read as DNA, the sequence is TGTGCCAGCAGCTTAGTTGGGGGCGGCACAGATACGCAGTATTTT. Translated, it reads CASSLVGGGTDTQYF. This CDR3, with the reference TRBV7-9 and TRBJ2-3 proteins standing in past its ends, gives the full variable domain DTGVSQNPRHKITKRGQNVTFRCDPISEHNRLYWYRQTLGQGPEFLTYFQNEAQLEKSRLLSDRFSAERPKGSFSTLEIQRTEQGDSAMYLCASSLVGGGTDTQYFGPGTRLTVL.